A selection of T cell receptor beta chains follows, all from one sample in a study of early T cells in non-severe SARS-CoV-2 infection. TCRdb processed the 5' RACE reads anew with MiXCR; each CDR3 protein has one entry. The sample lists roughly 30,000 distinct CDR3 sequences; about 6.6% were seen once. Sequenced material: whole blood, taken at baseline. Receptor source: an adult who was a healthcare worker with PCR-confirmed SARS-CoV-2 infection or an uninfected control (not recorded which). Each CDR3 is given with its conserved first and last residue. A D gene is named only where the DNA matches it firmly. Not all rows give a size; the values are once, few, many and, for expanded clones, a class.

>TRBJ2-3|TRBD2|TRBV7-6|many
TGTGCCAGCAGCACATTAGCGGGGGCTAGCACAGATACGCAGTATTTT
CASSTLAGASTDTQYF
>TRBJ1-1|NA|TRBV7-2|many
TGTGCCAGCAGCTTAGCAGGCGGAATTTGGAGTGAAGCTTTCTTT
CASSLAGGIWSEAFF
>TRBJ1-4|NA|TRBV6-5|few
TGTGCCAACAGTCTCGGACGGTTCAATGAAAAACTGTTTTTT
CANSLGRFNEKLFF
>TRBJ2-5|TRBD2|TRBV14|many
TGTGCCAGCAGCCAATTCCGTCTAGCGGGGGGAGAGACCCAGTACTTC
CASSQFRLAGGETQYF
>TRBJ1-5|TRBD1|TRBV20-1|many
TGCAGTGCTAGAATCGCCGGGACAGGGGGCAACCAGCCCCAGCATTTT
CSARIAGTGGNQPQHF
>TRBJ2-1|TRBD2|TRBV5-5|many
TGTGCCAGCAGCCCCCCCCCTAGCGGGGGGGCCAAGGGATGGCAGTTCTTC
CASSPPPSGGAKGWQFF
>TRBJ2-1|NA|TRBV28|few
TGTGCCAGCAGTTTGGGGGGCTCGATTTCCTACAATGAGCAGTTCTTC
CASSLGGSISYNEQFF
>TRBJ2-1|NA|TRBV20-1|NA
TGCAGTGCCCGGCCGTCGGGGCTCTACAATGAGCAGTTCTTC
CSARPSGLYNEQFF
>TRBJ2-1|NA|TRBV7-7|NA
TGTGCTAGCAGCCCAACGGGCGGCCCAGCGGGTGAGCAGTTCTTC
CASSPTGGPAGEQFF
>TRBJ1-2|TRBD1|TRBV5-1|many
TGCGCCAGCAGCTTTGGGCAGGGGGACTATGGCTACACCTTC
CASSFGQGDYGYTF
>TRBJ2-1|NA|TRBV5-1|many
TGCGCCAGCAGGTCCTACAATGAGCAGTTCTTC
CASRSYNEQFF
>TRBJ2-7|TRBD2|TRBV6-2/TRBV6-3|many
TGTGCCAGCAGTTACAAGGGACTAGCGGGTTCCTACGAGCAGTACTTC
CASSYKGLAGSYEQYF
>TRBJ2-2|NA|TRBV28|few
TGTGCCAGCAGTTTCAGTCAGAGGAACACCGGGGAGCTGTTTTTT
CASSFSQRNTGELFF
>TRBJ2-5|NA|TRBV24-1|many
TGTGCCACCAGTGATCCCCTCTCAGGCGGTGAGACCCAGTACTTC
CATSDPLSGGETQYF
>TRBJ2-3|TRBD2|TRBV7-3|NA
TGTGCCAGCAGCCCGCGGGGGGCAGATACGCAGTATTTT
CASSPRGADTQYF
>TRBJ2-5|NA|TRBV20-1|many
TGCAGTGCTAGGTCGGAGGGGGGCGTCAAAGAGACCCAGTACTTC
CSARSEGGVKETQYF
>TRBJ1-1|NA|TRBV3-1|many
TGTGCCAGCATTGATGGGGGGCTCCACACTGAAGCTTTCTTT
CASIDGGLHTEAFF
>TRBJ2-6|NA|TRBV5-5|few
TGTGCCAGCAGCTTACAGGGTGCGTCAGGGGCCAACGTCCTGACTTTC
CASSLQGASGANVLTF
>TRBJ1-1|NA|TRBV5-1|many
TGCGCCAGCAGCTTGCAGGGAGGCACTGAAGCTTTCTTT
CASSLQGGTEAFF
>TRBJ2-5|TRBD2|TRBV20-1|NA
TGCAGTGCTTCTCTAGCGGGGGGAGAGACCCAGTACTTC
CSASLAGGETQYF
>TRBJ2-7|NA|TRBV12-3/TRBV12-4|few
TGTGCCAGCACCCAATCTGGGGTCCTCTACGAGCAGTACTTC
CASTQSGVLYEQYF
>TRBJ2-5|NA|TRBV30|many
TGTGCCTGGAGTGAATCTGAGACCCAGTACTTC
CAWSESETQYF
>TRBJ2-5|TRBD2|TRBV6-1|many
TGTGCCAGCAGTAGACTAGCGGGGGGACAAGAGACCCAGTACTTC
CASSRLAGGQETQYF
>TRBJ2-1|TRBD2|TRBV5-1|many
TGCGCCAGCAGCTTACTAGCGGGAGGTGGCAATGAGCAGTTCTTC
CASSLLAGGGNEQFF
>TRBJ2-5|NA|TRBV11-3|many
TGTGCCAGCAGCTTAGGAGCCCACCGCCAAGAGACCCAGTACTTC
CASSLGAHRQETQYF
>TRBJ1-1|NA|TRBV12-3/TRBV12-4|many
TGTGCCAGCAGCCCTGGTTCATGGTTTGTCGGGAACACTGAAGCTTTCTTT
CASSPGSWFVGNTEAFF
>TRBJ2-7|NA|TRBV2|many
TGTGCCAGCAGACAGGAGACCTACGAGCAGTACTTC
CASRQETYEQYF
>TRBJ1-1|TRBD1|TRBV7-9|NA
TGTGCCAGCAGCACCCGACAGGGCAACACTGAAGCTTTCTTT
CASSTRQGNTEAFF
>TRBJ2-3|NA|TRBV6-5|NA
TGTGCCAGCAGTCGGGACTTTTCTAGCACAGATACGCAGTATTTT
CASSRDFSSTDTQYF
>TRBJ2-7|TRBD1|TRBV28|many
TGTGCCAGCCCGATCCATGACAGGGTTACCTACGAGCAGTACTTC
CASPIHDRVTYEQYF
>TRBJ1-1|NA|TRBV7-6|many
TGTGCCAGCAGCTTCGCCGGCCCCACTGAAGCTTTCTTT
CASSFAGPTEAFF
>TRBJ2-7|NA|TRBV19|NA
TGTGCCAGTAGTCCTCAGGGGCGATTGAGCTCCTACGAGCAGTACTTC
CASSPQGRLSSYEQYF
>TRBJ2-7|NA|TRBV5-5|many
TGTGCCAGCAGCTTTTCTTTTGGTAGGGCCTACGAGCAGTACTTC
CASSFSFGRAYEQYF
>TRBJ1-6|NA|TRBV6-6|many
TGTGCCAGCAGTTACTCGGGGCATAATTCACCCCTCCACTTT
CASSYSGHNSPLHF
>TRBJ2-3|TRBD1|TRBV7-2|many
TGTGCCAGCAGCTTATTGGGACAGAGCACAGATACGCAGTATTTT
CASSLLGQSTDTQYF
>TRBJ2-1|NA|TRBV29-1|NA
TGCAGCGTTGATACAACCCATAGGGAGCAGTTCTTC
CSVDTTHREQFF
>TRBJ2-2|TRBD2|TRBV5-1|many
TGCGCCAGCAGCCCCGTAGCGGGAGGGGCGAACACCGGGGAGCTGTTTTTT
CASSPVAGGANTGELFF